The source of this T cell receptor (beta chain) is a study of T-cell reconstitution after alpha-beta-depleted transplantation in children. Points on this clonotype: No antigen is known for it.

Researchers prepared the TCRbeta library using unique molecular identifiers, the study reports. Using its own MiXCR run on the PCR reads, TCRdb lists one record per CDR3 protein. Of 140,000 or so distinct CDR3 sequences in the sample, more than 8% were seen once. General study results and limits: About two months after transplant, alpha-beta T cells reportedly came from several hundred expanded graft clones.

The TCR comes from a female patient aged 2 to 10 who had a stem cell transplant for congenital amegakaryocytic thrombocytopenia, so the T cells may come from the graft donor. This specimen was PBMCs, mostly from graft donor cells, taken 180 days after TCRalphabeta/CD19-depleted stem cell transplant.

The CDR3 here is CASNPTGWTEAFF. In DNA form, the CDR3 reads TGTGCCAGTAACCCTACAGGATGGACTGAAGCTTTCTTT. The chain couples TRBV19 to TRBJ1-1; D is possibly TRBD1 (5 bases). Germline assignment: CDR1 LNHDA and CDR2 SQIVND (reference sequence). V was pared by 7 bases and J by 5 bases, with 14 bases between. CDR3 length equals 13 residues.